The TCR beta chain under discussion was sequenced for a study of metastatic and nonmetastatic thyroid tumors. About the study: Samples came from malignant and benign thyroid patients, and repertoires were compared across blood and tumor or nodule tissue. General observations from the study: Reports indicated that malignant thyroid tumors showed significantly higher TCR beta diversity than benign nodules did, in blood and tumor.

The table lists this clone with many counts. No antigen is known for it. The V end was cut by 9 bases, the J end by 14 bases, with 19 bases between. This CDR3 has 11 amino acids. Authors' methods: The study's classifier, a distant-metastasis tool for papillary thyroid cancer, was built using CDR3 differences across clinicopathological groups. TCRdb reprocessed the PCR reads via MiXCR. The authors' filters were not applied to this entry. The table has 35,000 to 50,000 clones, about a sixth seen once. Each patient came to thyroid surgery without any prior treatment (of any kind). This TCR was recovered from a female donor with papillary thyroid cancer or a benign thyroid nodule (not recorded which). Some clones in this sample may be carry-over from other donors' samples. This chain links TRBV12-3 or TRBV12-4 with TRBJ1-2, with TRBD1 as a possible D gene (6 bases). The sample comprised tumor tissue. This chain's CDR3 is CASTRGIGQTF. The DNA for the CDR3 is TGTGCCAGTACCAGGGGAATAGGGCAAACCTTC.